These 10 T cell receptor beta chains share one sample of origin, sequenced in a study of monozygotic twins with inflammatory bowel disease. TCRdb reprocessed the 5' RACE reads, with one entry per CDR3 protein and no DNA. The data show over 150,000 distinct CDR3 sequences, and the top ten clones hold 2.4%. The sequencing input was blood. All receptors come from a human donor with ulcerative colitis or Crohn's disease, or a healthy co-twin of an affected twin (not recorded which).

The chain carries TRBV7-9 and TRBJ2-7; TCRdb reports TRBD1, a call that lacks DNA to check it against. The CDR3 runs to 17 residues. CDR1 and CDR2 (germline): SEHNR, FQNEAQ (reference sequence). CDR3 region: CASSLGTGGMSSYEQYF.

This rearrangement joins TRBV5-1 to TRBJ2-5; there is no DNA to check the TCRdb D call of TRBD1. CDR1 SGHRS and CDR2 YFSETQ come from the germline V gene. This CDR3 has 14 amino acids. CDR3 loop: CASSQGQGGETQYF.

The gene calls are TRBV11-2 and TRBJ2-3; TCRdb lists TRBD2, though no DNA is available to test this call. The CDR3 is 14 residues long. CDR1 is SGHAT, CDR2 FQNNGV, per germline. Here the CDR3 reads CASSRPSGTDTQYF. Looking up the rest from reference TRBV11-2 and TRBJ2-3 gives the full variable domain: EAGVAQSPRYKIIEKRQSVAFWCNPISGHATLYWYQQILGQGPKLLIQFQNNGVVDDSQLPKDRFSAERLKGVDSTLKIQPAKLEDSAVYLCASSRPSGTDTQYFGPGTRLTVL.

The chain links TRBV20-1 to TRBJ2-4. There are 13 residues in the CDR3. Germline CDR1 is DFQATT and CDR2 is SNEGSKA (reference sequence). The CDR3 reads CSARETAKNIQYF.

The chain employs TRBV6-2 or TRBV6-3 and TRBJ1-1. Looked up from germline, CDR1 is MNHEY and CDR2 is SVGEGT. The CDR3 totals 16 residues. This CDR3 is CASSSSAGRLDTEAFF.

The CDR3 reads CASSPKQRLNTEAFF. This sequence joins TRBV7-9 and TRBJ1-1. The CDR3 has 15 residues. Germline V CDR1 and CDR2: SEHNR, FQNEAQ (reference sequence). Supplemented by reference TRBV7-9 and TRBJ1-1, the full variable domain reads DTGVSQNPRHKITKRGQNVTFRCDPISEHNRLYWYRQTLGQGPEFLTYFQNEAQLEKSRLLSDRFSAERPKGSFSTLEIQRTEQGDSAMYLCASSPKQRLNTEAFFGQGTRLTVV.

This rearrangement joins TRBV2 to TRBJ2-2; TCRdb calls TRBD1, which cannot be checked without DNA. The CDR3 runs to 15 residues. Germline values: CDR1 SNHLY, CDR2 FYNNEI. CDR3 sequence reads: CASSGGSYNTGELFF.

CDR3 region: CASSSGPTRPQHF. This chain uses TRBV12-3 or TRBV12-4 with TRBJ1-5. The CDR3 spans 13 residues.

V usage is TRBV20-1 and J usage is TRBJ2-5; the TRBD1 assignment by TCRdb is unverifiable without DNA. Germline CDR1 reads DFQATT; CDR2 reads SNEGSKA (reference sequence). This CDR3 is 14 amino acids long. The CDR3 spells CSASEGQGGETQYF.

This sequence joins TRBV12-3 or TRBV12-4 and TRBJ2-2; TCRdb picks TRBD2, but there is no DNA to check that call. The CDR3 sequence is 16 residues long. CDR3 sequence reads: CASSLGLAPSPGELFF.